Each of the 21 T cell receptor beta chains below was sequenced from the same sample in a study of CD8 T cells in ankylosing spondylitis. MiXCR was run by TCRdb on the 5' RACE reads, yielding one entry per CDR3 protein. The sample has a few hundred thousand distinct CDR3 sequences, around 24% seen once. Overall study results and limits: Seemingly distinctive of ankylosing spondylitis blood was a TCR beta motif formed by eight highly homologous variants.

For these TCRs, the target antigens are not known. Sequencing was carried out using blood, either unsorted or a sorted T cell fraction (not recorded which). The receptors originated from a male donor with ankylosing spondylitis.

CDR3 region: CASSFLAGQIVGANVLTF. CDR3 sequence (DNA): TGCGCCAGCAGCTTTTTGGCGGGACAGATCGTAGGGGCCAACGTCCTGACTTTC. The chain employs TRBV5-1 and TRBJ2-6; D perhaps matches TRBD1 (7 bases). CDR1 SGHRS and CDR2 YFSETQ come from the germline V gene. V shed 2 bases and J shed 4 bases, with 19 bases lying between them. CDR3 size: 18 residues.

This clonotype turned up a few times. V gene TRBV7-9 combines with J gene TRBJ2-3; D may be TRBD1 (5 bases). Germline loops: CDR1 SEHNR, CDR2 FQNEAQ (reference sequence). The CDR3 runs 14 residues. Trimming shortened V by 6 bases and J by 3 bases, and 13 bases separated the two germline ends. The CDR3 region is CASRHNKGTDTQYF. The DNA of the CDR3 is TGTGCCAGCAGACACAACAAGGGGACAGATACGCAGTATTTT.

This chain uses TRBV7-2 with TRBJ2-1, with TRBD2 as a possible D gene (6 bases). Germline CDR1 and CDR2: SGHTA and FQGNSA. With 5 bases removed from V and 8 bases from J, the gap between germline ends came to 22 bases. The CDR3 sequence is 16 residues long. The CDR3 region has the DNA TGTGCCAGCAGCCTAAGGGGCGGGGTCCGGGGCTATGAGCAGTTCTTC. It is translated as CASSLRGGVRGYEQFF.

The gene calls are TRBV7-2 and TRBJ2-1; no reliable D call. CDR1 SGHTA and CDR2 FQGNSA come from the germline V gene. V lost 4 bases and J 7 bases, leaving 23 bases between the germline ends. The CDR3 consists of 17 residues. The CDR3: CASSSGRWQSNMNEQFF. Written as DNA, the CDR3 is TGTGCCAGCAGCTCAGGACGGTGGCAGTCCAACATGAATGAGCAGTTCTTC.

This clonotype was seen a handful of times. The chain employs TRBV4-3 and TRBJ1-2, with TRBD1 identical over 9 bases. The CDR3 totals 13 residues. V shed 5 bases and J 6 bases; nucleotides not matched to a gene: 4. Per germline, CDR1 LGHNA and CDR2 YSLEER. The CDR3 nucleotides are TGCGCCAGCAGCTCCCGGGACAGGGATGGCTACACCTTC. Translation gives CASSSRDRDGYTF.

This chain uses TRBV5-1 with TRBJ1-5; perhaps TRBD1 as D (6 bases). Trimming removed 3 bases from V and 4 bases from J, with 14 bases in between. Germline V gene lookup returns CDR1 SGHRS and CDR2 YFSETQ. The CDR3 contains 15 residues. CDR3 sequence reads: CASSSTGTTNQPQHF. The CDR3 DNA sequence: TGCGCCAGCAGCTCCACAGGGACCACTAATCAGCCCCAGCATTTT.

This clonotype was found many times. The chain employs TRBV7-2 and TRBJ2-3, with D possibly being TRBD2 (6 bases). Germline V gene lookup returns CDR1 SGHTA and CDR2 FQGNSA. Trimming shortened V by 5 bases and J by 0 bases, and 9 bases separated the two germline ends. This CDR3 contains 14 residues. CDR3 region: CASSAGLSTDTQYF. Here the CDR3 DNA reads TGTGCCAGCAGCGCGGGACTGAGCACAGATACGCAGTATTTT.

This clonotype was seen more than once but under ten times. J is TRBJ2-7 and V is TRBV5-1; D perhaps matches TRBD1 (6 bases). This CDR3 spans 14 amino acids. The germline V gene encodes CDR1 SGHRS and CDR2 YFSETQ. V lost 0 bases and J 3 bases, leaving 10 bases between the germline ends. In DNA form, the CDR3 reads TGCGCCAGCAGCTTGGGCCAGGGGAACTACGAGCAGTACTTC. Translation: CASSLGQGNYEQYF.

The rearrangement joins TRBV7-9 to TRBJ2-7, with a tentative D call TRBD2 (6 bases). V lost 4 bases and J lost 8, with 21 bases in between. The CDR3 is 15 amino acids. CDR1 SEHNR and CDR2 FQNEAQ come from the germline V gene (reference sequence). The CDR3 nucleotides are TGTGCCAGCAGCTCCGCCTTCGCGGGACCCGGCCAGCAGTACTTC. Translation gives CASSSAFAGPGQQYF.

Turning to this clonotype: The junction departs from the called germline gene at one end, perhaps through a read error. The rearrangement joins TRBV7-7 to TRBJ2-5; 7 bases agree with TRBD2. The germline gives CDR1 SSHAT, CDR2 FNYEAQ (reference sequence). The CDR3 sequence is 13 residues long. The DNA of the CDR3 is TGTGCTAGCAGCTTCAGCGGGAAGGAGACCCAGTACTTC. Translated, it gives CASSFSGKETQYF.

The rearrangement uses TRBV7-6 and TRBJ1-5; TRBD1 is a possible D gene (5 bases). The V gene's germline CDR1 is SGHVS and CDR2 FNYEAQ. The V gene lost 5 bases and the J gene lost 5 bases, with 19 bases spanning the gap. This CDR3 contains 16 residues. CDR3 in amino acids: CASSVTGTSTDQPQHF. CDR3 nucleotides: TGTGCCAGCAGCGTTACCGGGACTTCAACCGATCAGCCCCAGCATTTT.

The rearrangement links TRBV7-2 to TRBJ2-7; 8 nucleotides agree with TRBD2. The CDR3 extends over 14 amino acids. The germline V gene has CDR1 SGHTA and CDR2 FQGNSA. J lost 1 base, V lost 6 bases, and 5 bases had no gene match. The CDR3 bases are TGTGCCAGCAGTCCCGGGGGGGTTTCCTACGAGCAGTACTTC. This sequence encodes CASSPGGVSYEQYF.

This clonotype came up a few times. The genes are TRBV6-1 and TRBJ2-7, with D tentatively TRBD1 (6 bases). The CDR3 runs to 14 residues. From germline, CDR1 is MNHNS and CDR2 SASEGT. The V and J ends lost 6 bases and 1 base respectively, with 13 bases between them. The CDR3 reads CASSRTVSSYEQYF. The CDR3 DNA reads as TGTGCCAGCAGCCGGACAGTCTCTTCCTACGAGCAGTACTTC.

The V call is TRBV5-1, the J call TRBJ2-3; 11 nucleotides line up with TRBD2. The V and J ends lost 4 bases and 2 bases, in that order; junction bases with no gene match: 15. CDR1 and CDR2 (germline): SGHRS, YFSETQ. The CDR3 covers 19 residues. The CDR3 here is CASSLSLAGGRPFTDTQYF. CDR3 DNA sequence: TGCGCCAGCAGCCTCTCATTAGCGGGAGGGCGACCCTTCACAGATACGCAGTATTTT.

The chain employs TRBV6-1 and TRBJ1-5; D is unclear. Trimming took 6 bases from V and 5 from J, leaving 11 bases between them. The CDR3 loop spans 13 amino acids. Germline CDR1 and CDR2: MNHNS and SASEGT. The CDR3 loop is CASSTATDQPQHF. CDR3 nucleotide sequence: TGTGCCAGCAGCACAGCCACGGATCAGCCCCAGCATTTT.

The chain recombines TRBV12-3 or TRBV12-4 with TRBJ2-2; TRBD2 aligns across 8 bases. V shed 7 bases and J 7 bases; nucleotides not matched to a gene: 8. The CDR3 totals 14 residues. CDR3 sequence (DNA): TGTGCCAGCATACGGGAGGGCCGGGTCGGGGAGCTGTTTTTT. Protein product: CASIREGRVGELFF.

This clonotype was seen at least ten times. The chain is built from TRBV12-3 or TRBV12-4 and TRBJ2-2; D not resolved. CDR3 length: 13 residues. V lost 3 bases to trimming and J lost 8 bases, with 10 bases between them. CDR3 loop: CASSFPGAGELFF. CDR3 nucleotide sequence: TGTGCCAGCAGTTTCCCGGGTGCAGGGGAGCTGTTTTTT.

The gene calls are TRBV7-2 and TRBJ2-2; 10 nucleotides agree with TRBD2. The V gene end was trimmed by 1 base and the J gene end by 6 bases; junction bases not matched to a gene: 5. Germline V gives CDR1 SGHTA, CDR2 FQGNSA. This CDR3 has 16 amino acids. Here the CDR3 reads CASSLERLAGAGELFF. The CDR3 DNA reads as TGTGCCAGCAGCTTAGAACGGCTAGCGGGAGCCGGGGAGCTGTTTTTT.

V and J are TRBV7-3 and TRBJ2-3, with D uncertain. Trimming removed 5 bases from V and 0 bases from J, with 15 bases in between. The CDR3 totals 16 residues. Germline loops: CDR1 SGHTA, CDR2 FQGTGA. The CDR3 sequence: CASSVNPNPSTDTQYF. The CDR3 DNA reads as TGTGCCAGCAGCGTAAACCCTAACCCGAGCACAGATACGCAGTATTTT.

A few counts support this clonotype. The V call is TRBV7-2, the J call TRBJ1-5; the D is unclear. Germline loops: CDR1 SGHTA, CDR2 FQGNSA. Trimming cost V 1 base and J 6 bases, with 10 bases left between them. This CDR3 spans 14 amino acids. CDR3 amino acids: CASSLESGSQPQHF. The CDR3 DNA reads TGTGCCAGCAGCTTAGAATCAGGAAGTCAGCCCCAGCATTTT.

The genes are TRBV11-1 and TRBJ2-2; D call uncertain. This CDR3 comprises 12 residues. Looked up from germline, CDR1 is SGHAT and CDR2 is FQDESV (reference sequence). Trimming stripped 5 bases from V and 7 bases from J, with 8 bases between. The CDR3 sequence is CASSLPRGELFF. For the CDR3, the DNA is TGTGCCAGCAGCCTCCCGCGCGGGGAGCTGTTTTTT.